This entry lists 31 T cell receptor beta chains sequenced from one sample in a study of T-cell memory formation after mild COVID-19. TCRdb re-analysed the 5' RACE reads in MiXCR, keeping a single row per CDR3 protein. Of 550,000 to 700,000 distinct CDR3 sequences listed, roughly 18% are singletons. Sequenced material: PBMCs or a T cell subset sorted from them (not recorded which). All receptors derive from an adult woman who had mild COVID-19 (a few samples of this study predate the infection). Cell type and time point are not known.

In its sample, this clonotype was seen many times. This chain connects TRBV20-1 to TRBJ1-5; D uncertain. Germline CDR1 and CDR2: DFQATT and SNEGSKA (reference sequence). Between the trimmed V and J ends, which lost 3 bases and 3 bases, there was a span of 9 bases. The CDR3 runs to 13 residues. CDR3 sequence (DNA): TGCAGTGCTAGGTATCTAGCCAATCAGCCCCAGCATTTT. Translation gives CSARYLANQPQHF.

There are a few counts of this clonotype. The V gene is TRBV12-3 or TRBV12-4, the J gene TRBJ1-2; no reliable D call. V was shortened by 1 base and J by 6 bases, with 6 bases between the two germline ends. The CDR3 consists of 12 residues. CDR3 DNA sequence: TGTGCCAGCAGTTTAGGATTAAATGGCTACACCTTC. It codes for CASSLGLNGYTF.

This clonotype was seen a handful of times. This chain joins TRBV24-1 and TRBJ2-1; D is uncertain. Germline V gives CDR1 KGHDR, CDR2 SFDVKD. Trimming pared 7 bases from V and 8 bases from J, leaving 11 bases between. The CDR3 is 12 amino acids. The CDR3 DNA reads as TGTGCCACCAGCGATCCGGTCGATGAGCAGTTCTTC. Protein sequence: CATSDPVDEQFF.

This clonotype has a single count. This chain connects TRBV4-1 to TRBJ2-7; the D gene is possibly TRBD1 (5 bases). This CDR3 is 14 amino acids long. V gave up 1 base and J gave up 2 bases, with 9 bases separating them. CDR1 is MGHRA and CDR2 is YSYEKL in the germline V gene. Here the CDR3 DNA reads TGCGCCAGCAGCCAAGTAGACAGTACCTACGAGCAGTACTTC. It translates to CASSQVDSTYEQYF.

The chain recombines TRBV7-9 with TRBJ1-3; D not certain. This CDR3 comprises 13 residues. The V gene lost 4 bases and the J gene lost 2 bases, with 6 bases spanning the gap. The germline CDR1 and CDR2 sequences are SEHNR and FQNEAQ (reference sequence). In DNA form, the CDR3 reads TGTGCCAGCAGCTCCAAAGCTGGAAACACCATATATTTT. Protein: CASSSKAGNTIYF.

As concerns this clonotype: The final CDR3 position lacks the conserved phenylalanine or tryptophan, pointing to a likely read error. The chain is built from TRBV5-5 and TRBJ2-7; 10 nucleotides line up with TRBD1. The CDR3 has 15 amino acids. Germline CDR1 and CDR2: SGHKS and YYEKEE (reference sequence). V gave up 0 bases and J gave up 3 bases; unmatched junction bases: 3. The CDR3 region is CASSLADRGLYEQYL. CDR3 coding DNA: TGTGCCAGCAGCTTGGCCGACAGGGGGCTCTACGAGCAGTACTTA.

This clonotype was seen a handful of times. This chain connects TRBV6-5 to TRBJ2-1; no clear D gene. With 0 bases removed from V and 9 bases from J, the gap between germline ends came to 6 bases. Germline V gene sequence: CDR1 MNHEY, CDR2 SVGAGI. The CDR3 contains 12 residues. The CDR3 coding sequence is TGTGCCAGCAGTTACTCGGGCTTTGAGCAGTTCTTC. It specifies CASSYSGFEQFF.

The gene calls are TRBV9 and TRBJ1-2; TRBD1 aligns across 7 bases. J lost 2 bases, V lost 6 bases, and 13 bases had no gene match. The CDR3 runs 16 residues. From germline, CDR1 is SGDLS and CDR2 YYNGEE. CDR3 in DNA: TGTGCCAGCAATGGAAAACAGGGGACCCTGAACTATGGCTACACCTTC. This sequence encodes CASNGKQGTLNYGYTF. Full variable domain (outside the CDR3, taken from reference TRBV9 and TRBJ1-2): DSGVTQTPKHLITATGQRVTLRCSPRSGDLSVYWYQQSLDQGLQFLIQYYNGEERAKGNILERFSAQQFPDLHSELNLSSLELGDSALYFCASNGKQGTLNYGYTFGSGTRLTVV.

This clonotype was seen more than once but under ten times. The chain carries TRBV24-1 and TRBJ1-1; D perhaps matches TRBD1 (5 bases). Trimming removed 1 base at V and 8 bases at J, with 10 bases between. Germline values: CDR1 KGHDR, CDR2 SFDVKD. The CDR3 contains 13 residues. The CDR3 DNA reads TGTGCCACCAGTGATTTTTGGGCAGGGGAAGCTTTCTTT. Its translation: CATSDFWAGEAFF.

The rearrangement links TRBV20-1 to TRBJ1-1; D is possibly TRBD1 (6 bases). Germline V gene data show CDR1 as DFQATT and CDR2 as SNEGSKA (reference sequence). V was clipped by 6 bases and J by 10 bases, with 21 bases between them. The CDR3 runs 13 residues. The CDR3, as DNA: TGCAGTGCACCTGGGCGGGGGGCGCCAGGAGCTTTCTTT. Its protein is CSAPGRGAPGAFF.

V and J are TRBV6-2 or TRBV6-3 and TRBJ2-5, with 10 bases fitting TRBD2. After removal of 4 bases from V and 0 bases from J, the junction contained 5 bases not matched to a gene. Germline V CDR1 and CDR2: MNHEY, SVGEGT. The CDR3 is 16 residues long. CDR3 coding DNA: TGTGCCAGCAGTTCACTAGCGGGGACGTACCAAGAGACCCAGTACTTC. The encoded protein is CASSSLAGTYQETQYF.

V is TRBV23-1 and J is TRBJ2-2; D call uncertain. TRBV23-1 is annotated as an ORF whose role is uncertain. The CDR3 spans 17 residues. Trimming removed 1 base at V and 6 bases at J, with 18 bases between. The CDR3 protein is CASSQFSLITISGELFF. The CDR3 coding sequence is TGCGCCAGCAGTCAATTCTCGCTCATAACAATATCCGGGGAGCTGTTTTTT.

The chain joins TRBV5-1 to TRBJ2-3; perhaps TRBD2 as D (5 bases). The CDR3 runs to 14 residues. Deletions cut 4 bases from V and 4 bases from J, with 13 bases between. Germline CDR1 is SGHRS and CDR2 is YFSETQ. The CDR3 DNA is TGCGCCAGCAGCACCCTAGGAGGCGCAGATACGCAGTATTTT. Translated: CASSTLGGADTQYF.

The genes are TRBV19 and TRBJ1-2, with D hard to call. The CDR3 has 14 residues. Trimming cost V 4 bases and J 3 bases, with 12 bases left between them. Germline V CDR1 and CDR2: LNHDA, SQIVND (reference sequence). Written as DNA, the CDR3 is TGTGCCAGTAGTAATGCGGGTTCGGACTATGGCTACACCTTC. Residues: CASSNAGSDYGYTF.

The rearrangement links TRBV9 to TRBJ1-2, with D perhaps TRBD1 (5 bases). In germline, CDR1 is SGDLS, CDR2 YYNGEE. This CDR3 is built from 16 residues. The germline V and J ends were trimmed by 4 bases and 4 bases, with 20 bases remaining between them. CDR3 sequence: CASSTRRSTGLYGYTF. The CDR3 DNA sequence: TGTGCCAGCAGCACCCGTCGGTCCACGGGGCTCTATGGCTACACCTTC.

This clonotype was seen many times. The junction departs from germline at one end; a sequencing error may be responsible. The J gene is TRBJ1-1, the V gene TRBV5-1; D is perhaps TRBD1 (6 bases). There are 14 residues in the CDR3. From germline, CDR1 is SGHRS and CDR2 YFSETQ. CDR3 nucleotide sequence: TGTGCCAGCAGCTTAGGGGGGGTGAACACTGAAGCTTTCTTT. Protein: CASSLGGVNTEAFF.

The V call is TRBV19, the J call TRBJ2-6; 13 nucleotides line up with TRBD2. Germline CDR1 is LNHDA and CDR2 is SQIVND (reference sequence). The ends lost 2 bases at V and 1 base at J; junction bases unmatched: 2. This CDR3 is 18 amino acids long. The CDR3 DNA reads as TGTGCCAGTAGTATAAGGACTAGCGGGGGATCTGGGGCCAACGTCCTGACTTTC. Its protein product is CASSIRTSGGSGANVLTF. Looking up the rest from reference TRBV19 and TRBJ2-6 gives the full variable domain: DGGITQSPKYLFRKEGQNVTLSCEQNLNHDAMYWYRQDPGQGLRLIYYSQIVNDFQKGDIAEGYSVSREKKESFPLTVTSAQKNPTAFYLCASSIRTSGGSGANVLTFGAGSRLTVL.

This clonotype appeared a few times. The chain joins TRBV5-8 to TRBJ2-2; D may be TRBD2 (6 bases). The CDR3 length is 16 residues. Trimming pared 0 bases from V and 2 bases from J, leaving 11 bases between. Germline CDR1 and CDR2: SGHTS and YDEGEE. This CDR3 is CASSLEWGVNTGELFF. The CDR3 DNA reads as TGTGCCAGCAGCTTGGAATGGGGGGTAAACACCGGGGAGCTGTTTTTT. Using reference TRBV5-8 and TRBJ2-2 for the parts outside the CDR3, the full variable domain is EAGVTQSPTHLIKTRGQQATLRCSPISGHTSVYWYQQALGLGLQFLLWYDEGEERNRGNFPPRFSGRQFPNYSSELNVNALELEDSALYLCASSLEWGVNTGELFFGEGSRLTVL.

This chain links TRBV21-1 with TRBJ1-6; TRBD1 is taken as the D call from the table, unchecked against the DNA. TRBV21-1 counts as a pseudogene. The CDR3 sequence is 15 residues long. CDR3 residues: CASTWIGTGNSPLHF. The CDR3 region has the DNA TGTGCCAGCACCTGGATAGGGACGGGCAATTCACCCCTCCACTTT.

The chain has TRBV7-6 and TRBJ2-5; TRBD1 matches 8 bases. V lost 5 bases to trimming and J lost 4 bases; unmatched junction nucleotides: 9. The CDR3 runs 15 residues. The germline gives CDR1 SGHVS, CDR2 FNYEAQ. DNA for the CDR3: TGTGCCAGCAGCGAAAGGGACAGGAGGGGAGAGACCCAGTACTTC. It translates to CASSERDRRGETQYF.

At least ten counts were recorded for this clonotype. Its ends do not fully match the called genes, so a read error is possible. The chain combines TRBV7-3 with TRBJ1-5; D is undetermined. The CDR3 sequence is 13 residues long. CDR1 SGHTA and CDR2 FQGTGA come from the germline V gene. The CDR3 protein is CASSLTAVEPQHF. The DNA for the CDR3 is TGTGCCAGCAGCCTAACAGCAGTCGAGCCCCAGCATTTT.

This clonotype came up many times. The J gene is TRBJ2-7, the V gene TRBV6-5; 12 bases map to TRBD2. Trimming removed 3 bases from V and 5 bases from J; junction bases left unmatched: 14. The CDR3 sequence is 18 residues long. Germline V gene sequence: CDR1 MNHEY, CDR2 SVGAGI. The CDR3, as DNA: TGTGCCAGCAGTTATCGGCTAGCGGGAGGGCCGATCGTGAACGAGCAGTACTTC. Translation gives CASSYRLAGGPIVNEQYF.

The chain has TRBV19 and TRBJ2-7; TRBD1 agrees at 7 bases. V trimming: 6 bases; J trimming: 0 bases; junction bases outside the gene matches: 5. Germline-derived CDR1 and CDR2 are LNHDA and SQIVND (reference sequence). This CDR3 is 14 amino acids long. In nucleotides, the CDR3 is TGTGCCAGTAGGCAACAGGGGTCCTCCTACGAGCAGTACTTC. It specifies CASRQQGSSYEQYF.

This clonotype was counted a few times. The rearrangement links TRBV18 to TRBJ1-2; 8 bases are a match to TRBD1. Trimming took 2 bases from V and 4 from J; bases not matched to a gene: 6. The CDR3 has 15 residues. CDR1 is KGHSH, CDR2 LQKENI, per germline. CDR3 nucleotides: TGTGCCAGCTCACCAGCAGGGGGCCTCTCCTATGGCTACACCTTC. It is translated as CASSPAGGLSYGYTF.

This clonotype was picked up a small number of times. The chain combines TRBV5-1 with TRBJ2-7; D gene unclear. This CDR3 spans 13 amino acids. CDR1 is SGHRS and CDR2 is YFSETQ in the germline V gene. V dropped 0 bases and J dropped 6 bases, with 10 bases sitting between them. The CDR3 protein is CASSLAGVGEQYF. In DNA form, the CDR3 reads TGCGCCAGCAGCTTGGCCGGAGTCGGCGAGCAGTACTTC.

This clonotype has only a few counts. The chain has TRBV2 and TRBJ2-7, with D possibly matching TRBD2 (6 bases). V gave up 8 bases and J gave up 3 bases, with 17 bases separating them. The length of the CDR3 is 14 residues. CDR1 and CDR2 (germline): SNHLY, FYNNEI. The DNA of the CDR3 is TGTGCCAGCGTTAGCGGCGGGACCGGCTACGAGCAGTACTTC. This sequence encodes CASVSGGTGYEQYF.

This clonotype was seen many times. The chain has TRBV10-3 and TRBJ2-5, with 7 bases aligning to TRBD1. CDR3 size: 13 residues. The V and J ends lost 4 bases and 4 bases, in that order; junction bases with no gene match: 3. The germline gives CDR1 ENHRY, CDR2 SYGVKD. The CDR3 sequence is CAISGDRPETQYF. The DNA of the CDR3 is TGTGCCATCAGTGGGGACAGACCAGAGACCCAGTACTTC.

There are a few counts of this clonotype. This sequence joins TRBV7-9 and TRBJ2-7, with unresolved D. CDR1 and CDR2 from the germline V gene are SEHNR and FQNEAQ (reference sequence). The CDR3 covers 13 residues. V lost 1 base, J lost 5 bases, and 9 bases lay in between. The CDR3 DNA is TGTGCCAGCAGCTTAGGGGCAGTAAACGAGCAGTACTTC. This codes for CASSLGAVNEQYF.

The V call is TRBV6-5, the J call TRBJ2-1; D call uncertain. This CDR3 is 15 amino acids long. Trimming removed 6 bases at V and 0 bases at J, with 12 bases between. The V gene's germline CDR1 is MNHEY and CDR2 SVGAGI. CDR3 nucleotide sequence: TGTGCCAGCAGCATAGGATCCTACTCCTACAATGAGCAGTTCTTC. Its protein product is CASSIGSYSYNEQFF.

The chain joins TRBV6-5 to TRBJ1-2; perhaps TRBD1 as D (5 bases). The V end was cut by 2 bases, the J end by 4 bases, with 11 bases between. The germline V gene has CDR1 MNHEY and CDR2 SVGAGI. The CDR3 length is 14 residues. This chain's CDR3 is CASSYTQGPYGYTF. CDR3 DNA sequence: TGTGCCAGCAGTTACACTCAGGGTCCCTATGGCTACACCTTC.

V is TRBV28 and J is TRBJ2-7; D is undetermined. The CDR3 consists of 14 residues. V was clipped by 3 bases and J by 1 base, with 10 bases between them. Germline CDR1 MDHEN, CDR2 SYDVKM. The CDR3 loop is CASSLTSPSYEQYF. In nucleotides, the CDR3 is TGTGCCAGCAGTTTGACGAGCCCTTCCTACGAGCAGTACTTC.